These 6 T cell receptor beta chains were sequenced from one sample in a study of blood T cell repertoires in COVID-19. The protocol was immunoSEQ multiplex PCR, while the TCRdb copy is restricted to in-frame clones and leaves out a portion. The sample lists roughly 330,000 clones, roughly 90% occurring once. The sample was peripheral blood. The source is a young man who had recovered from COVID-19.

In its sample, this clone was seen a few times. The rearrangement uses TRBV19 and TRBJ1-1; a weak D match, TRBD1 (6 bases). Deletions cut 3 bases from V and 4 bases from J, with 18 bases between. This CDR3 has 16 amino acids. CDR1 LNHDA and CDR2 SQIVND come from the germline V gene (reference sequence). The chain's CDR3 is CASSIGARGLSTEAFF. The DNA for the CDR3 is TGTGCCAGTAGTATTGGGGCGCGGGGGCTGAGCACTGAAGCTTTCTTT.

The chain recombines TRBV4-2 with TRBJ2-1, with TRBD2 matching over 9 bases. Looked up from germline, CDR1 is LGHNA and CDR2 is YNFKEQ. The V and J ends lost 0 bases and 5 bases, in that order; junction bases with no gene match: 8. The CDR3 covers 17 residues. Here the CDR3 DNA reads TGTGCCAGCAGCCAAGATCGGCGGGGACTAGCCCACAATGAGCAGTTCTTC. It yields the protein CASSQDRRGLAHNEQFF.

The V gene is TRBV7-9, the J gene TRBJ1-1; the D is unclear. Trimming cost V 4 bases and J 10 bases, with 7 bases left between them. The CDR3 has 10 amino acids. Germline V gene lookup returns CDR1 SEHNR and CDR2 FQNEAQ (reference sequence). The CDR3 bases are TGTGCCAGCAGCTCCGCTAGAGCTTTCTTT. Its protein product is CASSSARAFF.

The chain joins TRBV19 to TRBJ1-2; weak D call: TRBD1 (5 bases). V was trimmed by 3 bases and J by 3 bases, leaving 11 bases between them. CDR1 and CDR2 (germline): LNHDA, SQIVND (reference sequence). The CDR3 totals 14 residues. The CDR3 region has the DNA TGTGCCAGTAGTATCTCATCAGGGTACTATGGCTACACCTTC. This sequence encodes CASSISSGYYGYTF.

In regard to this clone: Other DNA sequences in the same sample also yield this CDR3. J is TRBJ1-1 and V is TRBV11-2, with 7 bases lining up with TRBD1. V shed 5 bases, J shed 1 base, and the junction held 4 bases outside the gene matches. The CDR3 has 14 residues. The germline CDR1 and CDR2 sequences are SGHAT and FQNNGV. CDR3 sequence (DNA): TGTGCCAGCAGCGCCGGGACAGCGAACACTGAAGCTTTCTTT. This translates into CASSAGTANTEAFF.

The V and J genes are TRBV3-1 (or the pseudogene TRBV3-2) and TRBJ2-1, with D possibly TRBD1 on 6 matching bases. CDR1 is LGHDT, CDR2 YNNKEL, per germline (reference sequence). Between the trimmed V and J ends, which lost 2 bases and 3 bases, there was a span of 14 bases. The CDR3 has 16 amino acids. The CDR3, as DNA: TGTGCCAGCAGCCAAAATTGGGTAGGGGGCTACAATGAGCAGTTCTTC. It codes for CASSQNWVGGYNEQFF.